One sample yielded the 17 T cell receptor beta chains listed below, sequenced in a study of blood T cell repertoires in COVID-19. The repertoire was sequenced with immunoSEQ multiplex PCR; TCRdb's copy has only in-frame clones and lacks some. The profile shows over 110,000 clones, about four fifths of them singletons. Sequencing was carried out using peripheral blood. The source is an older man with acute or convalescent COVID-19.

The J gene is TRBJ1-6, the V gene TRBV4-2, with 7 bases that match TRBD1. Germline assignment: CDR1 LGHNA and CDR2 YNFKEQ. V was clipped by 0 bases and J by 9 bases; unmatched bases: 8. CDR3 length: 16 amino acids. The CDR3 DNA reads TGTGCCAGCAGCCAAGACCCGACAGGGCTCGGTTCACCCCTCCACTTT. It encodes CASSQDPTGLGSPLHF.

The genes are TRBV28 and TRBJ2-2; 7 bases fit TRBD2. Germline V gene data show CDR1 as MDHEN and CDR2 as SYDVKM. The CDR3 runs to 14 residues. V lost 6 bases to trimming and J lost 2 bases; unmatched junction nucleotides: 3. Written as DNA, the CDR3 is TGTGCCAGCAGATCGGGGGGAAACACCGGGGAGCTGTTTTTT. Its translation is CASRSGGNTGELFF.

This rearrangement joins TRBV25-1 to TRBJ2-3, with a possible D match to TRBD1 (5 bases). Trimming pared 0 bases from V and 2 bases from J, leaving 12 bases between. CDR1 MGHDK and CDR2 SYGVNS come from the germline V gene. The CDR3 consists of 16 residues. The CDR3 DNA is TGTGCCAGCAGTGAATATCAGGGATTCAACACAGATACGCAGTATTTT. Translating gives CASSEYQGFNTDTQYF.

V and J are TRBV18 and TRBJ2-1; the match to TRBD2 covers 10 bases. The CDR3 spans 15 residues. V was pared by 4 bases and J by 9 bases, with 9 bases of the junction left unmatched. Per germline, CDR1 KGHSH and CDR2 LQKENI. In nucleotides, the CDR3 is TGTGCCAGCTCACAAGCGGGGGGGCCTCTTAGTGAGCAGTTCTTC. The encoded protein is CASSQAGGPLSEQFF.

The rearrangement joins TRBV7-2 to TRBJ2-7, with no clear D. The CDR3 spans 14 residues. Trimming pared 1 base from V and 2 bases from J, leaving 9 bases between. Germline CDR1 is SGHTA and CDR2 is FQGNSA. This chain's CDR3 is CASSLGHTAYEQYF. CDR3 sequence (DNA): TGTGCCAGCAGCTTAGGACATACTGCCTACGAGCAGTACTTC.

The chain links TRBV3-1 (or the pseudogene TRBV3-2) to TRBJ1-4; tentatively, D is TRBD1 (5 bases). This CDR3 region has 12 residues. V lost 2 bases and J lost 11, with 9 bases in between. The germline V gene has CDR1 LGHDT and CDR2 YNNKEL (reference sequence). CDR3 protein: CASSQRGDKLFF. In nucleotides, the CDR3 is TGTGCCAGCAGCCAACGGGGGGATAAACTGTTTTTT.

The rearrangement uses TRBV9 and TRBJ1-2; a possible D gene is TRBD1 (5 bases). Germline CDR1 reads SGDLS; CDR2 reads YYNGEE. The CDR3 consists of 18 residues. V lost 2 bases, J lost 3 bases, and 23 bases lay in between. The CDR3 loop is CASSVGLETGFGDYGYTF. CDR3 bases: TGTGCCAGCAGCGTGGGGCTTGAAACTGGGTTTGGGGACTATGGCTACACCTTC.

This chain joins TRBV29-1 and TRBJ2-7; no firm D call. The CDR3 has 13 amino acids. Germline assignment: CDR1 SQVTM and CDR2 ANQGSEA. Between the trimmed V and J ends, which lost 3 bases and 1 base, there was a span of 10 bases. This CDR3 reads CSVEIASSYEQYF. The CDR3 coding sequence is TGCAGCGTTGAGATTGCCAGTTCCTACGAGCAGTACTTC.

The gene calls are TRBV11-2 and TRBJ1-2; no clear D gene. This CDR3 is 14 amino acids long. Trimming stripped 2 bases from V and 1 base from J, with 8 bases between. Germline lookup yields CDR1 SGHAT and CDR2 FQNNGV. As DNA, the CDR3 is TGTGCCAGCAGCTTAATTCGGGGTAACTATGGCTACACCTTC. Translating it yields CASSLIRGNYGYTF.

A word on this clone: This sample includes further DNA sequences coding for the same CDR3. DNA of the CDR3: TGTGCCAGCTCACCGCCGGGCACCGGGGAGCTGTTTTTT. Amino acid sequence: CASSPPGTGELFF. The rearrangement links TRBV18 to TRBJ2-2; D remains ambiguous. This CDR3 spans 13 amino acids. The germline gives CDR1 KGHSH, CDR2 LQKENI. The V and J ends lost 3 bases and 4 bases respectively, with 6 bases between them.

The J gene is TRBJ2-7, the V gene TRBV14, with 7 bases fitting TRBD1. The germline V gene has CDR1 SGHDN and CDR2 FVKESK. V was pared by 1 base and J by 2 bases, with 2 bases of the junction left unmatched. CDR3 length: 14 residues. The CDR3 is CASSQGQGAYEQYF. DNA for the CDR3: TGTGCCAGCAGCCAAGGGCAGGGGGCCTACGAGCAGTACTTC.

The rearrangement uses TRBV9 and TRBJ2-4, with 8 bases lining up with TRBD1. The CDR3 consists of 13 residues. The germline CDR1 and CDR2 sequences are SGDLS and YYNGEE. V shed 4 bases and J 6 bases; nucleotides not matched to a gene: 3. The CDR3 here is CASSTTGGNIQYF. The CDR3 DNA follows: TGTGCCAGCAGCACAACAGGGGGAAACATTCAGTACTTC.

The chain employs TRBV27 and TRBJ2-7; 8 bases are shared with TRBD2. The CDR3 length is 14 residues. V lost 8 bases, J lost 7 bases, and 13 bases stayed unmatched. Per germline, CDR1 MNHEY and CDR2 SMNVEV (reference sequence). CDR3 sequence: CASCVPGTRGEQYF. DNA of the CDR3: TGTGCCAGCTGCGTGCCCGGGACTAGGGGTGAGCAGTACTTC.

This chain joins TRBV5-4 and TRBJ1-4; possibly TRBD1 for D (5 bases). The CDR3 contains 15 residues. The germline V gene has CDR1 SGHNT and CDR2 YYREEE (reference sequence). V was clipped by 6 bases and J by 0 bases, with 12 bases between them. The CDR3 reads CASTPWGATNEKLFF. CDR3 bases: TGTGCCAGCACCCCGTGGGGGGCAACTAATGAAAAACTGTTTTTT.

CDR3 in DNA: TGTGCCAGCTCACTAATGGGACAAGGAAACTCTGGGGCCAACGTCCTGACTTTC. This translates into CASSLMGQGNSGANVLTF. This chain uses TRBV18 with TRBJ2-6, with D possibly being TRBD1 (6 bases). In germline, CDR1 is KGHSH, CDR2 LQKENI. This CDR3 has 18 residues. V was cut by 4 bases and J by 0 bases, with 16 bases left in between.

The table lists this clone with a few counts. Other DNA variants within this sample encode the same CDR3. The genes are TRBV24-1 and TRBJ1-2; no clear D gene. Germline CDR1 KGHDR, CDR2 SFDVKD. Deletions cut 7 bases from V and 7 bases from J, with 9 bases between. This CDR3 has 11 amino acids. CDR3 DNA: TGTGCCACCAGCGGTCGGGGTGGCTACACCTTC. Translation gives CATSGRGGYTF.

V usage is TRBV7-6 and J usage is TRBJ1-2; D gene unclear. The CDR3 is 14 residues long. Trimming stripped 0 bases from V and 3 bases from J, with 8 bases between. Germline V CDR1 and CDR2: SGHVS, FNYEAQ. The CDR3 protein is CASSLASGDYGYTF. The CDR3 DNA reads TGTGCCAGCAGCTTAGCGTCCGGGGACTATGGCTACACCTTC. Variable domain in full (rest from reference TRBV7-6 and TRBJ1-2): GAGVSQSPRYKVTKRGQDVALRCDPISGHVSLYWYRQALGQGPEFLTYFNYEAQQDKSGLPNDRFSAERPEGSISTLTIQRTEQRDSAMYRCASSLASGDYGYTFGSGTRLTVV.